This T cell receptor (beta chain) was sequenced in a study of shared clonotypes between healthy human individuals. TCRdb's copy holds only in-frame clones and misses some; the assay was immunoSEQ multiplex PCR. In the table there are almost 700,000 clones, 92% of which are singletons. In the naive CD8 group, cells lacked CD45RO and were positively selected for CCR7, so terminally differentiated effector memory CD45RA+ cells were left out. The V end was cut by 10 bases, the J end by 4 bases, with 9 bases between. Germline V lookup: CDR1 SNHLY, CDR2 FYNNEI. The CDR3 sequence is 11 residues long. The receptor comes from a man aged 25-45 years in good health. The chain combines TRBV2 with TRBJ2-3; D unresolved. The sequencing sample was made of naive CD8+ T cells sorted from blood. CDR3 in DNA: TGTGCCATCAGGAGTCCAGATACGCAGTATTTT. Residues: CAIRSPDTQYF.